The rows below give T cell receptor beta chains drawn from one sample of a study of T cell repertoires in cytomegalovirus infection. TCRdb itself ran the reads through MiXCR, one entry per CDR3 protein. The profile shows hundreds of thousands of distinct CDR3 sequences, approximately 33% of them singletons. These receptors have no identified antigens. The sequences come from cultured PBMCs, collected from culture after CMV antigen stimulation. The receptor source for this set is a human donor in good health (CMV status not recorded). Some clones in this sample may be carry-over from other donors' samples. CDR3s include the opening cysteine and the closing phenylalanine or tryptophan. A D gene is named only where the DNA matches it firmly. Where a row states a size, it is once, few, many or the class of an expanded clone; other rows omit it.

abundance	v_gene	j_gene	d_gene	len	CDR3aa	CDR3nt
few	TRBV28	TRBJ2-7	NA	14	CASSSQGNPYEQYF	TGTGCCAGCAGTTCTCAGGGGAACCCCTACGAGCAGTACTTC
NA	TRBV6-1	TRBJ2-7	NA	16	CASSEIGEGQSYEQYF	TGTGCCAGCAGTGAAATCGGGGAAGGGCAGAGCTACGAGCAGTACTTC
NA	TRBV12-3/TRBV12-4	TRBJ1-1	TRBD1	15	CASSPVTPGGESAFF	TGTGCCAGCAGCCCTGTAACCCCAGGGGGCGAATCAGCTTTCTTT
few	TRBV6-2/TRBV6-3	TRBJ2-7	NA	13	CASSYLVGGEQYF	TGTGCCAGCAGTTACTTAGTAGGGGGCGAGCAGTACTTC
few	TRBV19	TRBJ2-1	NA	11	CASILGEEQFF	TGTGCCAGTATCCTAGGGGAAGAGCAGTTCTTC
NA	TRBV7-2	TRBJ2-3	NA	17	CASSLASGAIGKDTQYF	TGTGCCAGCAGCTTAGCGTCGGGGGCGATCGGTAAAGATACGCAGTATTTT
once	TRBV4-2	TRBJ1-4	NA	14	CASSQGRWNEKLFF	TGTGCCAGCAGCCAAGGTAGATGGAATGAAAAACTGTTTTTT
many	TRBV7-2	TRBJ2-1	NA	14	CASRAAGYHNEQFF	TGTGCCAGCAGAGCAGCAGGGTACCACAATGAGCAGTTCTTC
few	TRBV11-2	TRBJ1-2	NA	12	CASSGGLGPYTF	TGTGCCAGCAGCGGCGGCCTGGGGCCCTACACCTTC
NA	TRBV19	TRBJ2-2	NA	17	CASSPRGGRTNTGELFF	TGTGCCAGTAGTCCAAGGGGCGGGCGAACGAACACCGGGGAGCTGTTTTTT
few	TRBV19	TRBJ1-2	NA	16	CASTWQGARINYGYTF	TGTGCCAGTACGTGGCAGGGCGCGAGGATCAACTATGGCTACACCTTC
NA	TRBV2	TRBJ2-7	NA	10	CASARNEQYF	TGTGCCAGCGCGCGGAACGAGCAGTACTTC
NA	TRBV6-2/TRBV6-3	TRBJ1-2	TRBD1	15	CASSRDSPRSDGYTF	TGTGCCAGCAGCCGGGACAGCCCTAGATCGGATGGCTACACCTTC
few	TRBV27	TRBJ2-3	NA	14	CASSFNEDGDTQYF	TGTGCCAGCAGTTTTAATGAGGATGGAGATACGCAGTATTTT
NA	TRBV7-2	TRBJ1-3	TRBD1	15	CASGTGGSSGNTIYF	TGTGCCAGCGGTACAGGGGGCTCTTCTGGAAACACCATATATTTT
NA	TRBV7-9	TRBJ2-6	NA	20	CASSLEGVLSFYSGANVLTF	TGTGCCAGCAGCTTAGAAGGCGTATTAAGTTTTTACTCTGGGGCCAACGTCCTGACTTTC
few	TRBV7-2	TRBJ2-7	NA	12	CASSLGIGEQYF	TGTGCCAGCAGCTTAGGGATCGGCGAGCAGTACTTC
few	TRBV2	TRBJ1-5	NA	15	CASSVFGTVNQPQHF	TGTGCCAGCAGTGTCTTCGGGACGGTCAATCAGCCCCAGCATTTT
once	TRBV28	TRBJ1-2	TRBD1	15	CASSNTGGRRYGYTF	TGTGCCAGCAGTAACACAGGGGGGCGGCGCTATGGCTACACCTTC
NA	TRBV12-3/TRBV12-4	TRBJ1-5	NA	15	CASTHGGTRNQPQHF	TGTGCCAGCACCCACGGCGGGACAAGGAATCAGCCCCAGCATTTT
NA	TRBV19	TRBJ2-1	NA	18	CASSSPREGASSYNEQFF	TGTGCCAGTAGTTCCCCCCGGGAGGGGGCATCCTCCTACAATGAGCAGTTCTTC
few	TRBV7-2	TRBJ1-5	NA	15	CASSLGRGEGQPQHF	TGTGCCAGCAGCTTAGGTAGAGGCGAGGGGCAGCCCCAGCATTTT
few	TRBV19	TRBJ2-1	NA	12	CASSIRLDEQFF	TGTGCCAGTAGTATTCGATTAGATGAGCAGTTCTTC
NA	TRBV2	TRBJ1-3	TRBD1	15	CASRKQGITGNTIYF	TGTGCCAGCAGAAAACAGGGGATTACTGGAAACACCATATATTTT
NA	TRBV10-3	TRBJ1-2	NA	15	CAISGRGSLGLGYTF	TGTGCCATCAGTGGAAGGGGAAGCCTGGGCTTAGGCTACACCTTC
NA	TRBV10-3	TRBJ2-5	TRBD1	16	CAISTARTGVGKTQYF	TGTGCCATCAGTACTGCCAGGACAGGGGTGGGGAAGACCCAGTACTTC
NA	TRBV10-3	TRBJ2-3	NA	15	CAISEPRAATDTQYF	TGTGCCATCAGTGAACCACGGGCGGCAACAGATACGCAGTATTTT
many	TRBV7-2	TRBJ2-7	NA	15	CASSFYAQTSYEQYF	TGTGCCAGCAGCTTCTATGCCCAAACGTCTTACGAGCAGTACTTC
NA	TRBV6-5	TRBJ2-5	NA	15	CASSYSLGQRETQYF	TGTGCCAGCAGTTACTCCCTAGGGCAGCGAGAGACCCAGTACTTC
NA	TRBV3-1	TRBJ2-7	NA	12	CASSQENSEQYF	TGTGCCAGCAGCCAAGAAAACTCCGAGCAGTACTTC
NA	TRBV6-2/TRBV6-3	TRBJ1-6	NA	13	CARGGRFNSPLHF	TGTGCCAGAGGGGGAAGATTTAATTCACCCCTCCACTTT
NA	TRBV7-2	TRBJ2-2	NA	16	CASSLNGAGSTGELFF	TGTGCCAGCAGCTTAAATGGCGCAGGGAGCACCGGGGAGCTGTTTTTT
NA	TRBV7-9	TRBJ2-3	NA	15	CASSPTVGRVDTQYF	TGTGCCAGCAGTCCCACCGTGGGCCGAGTAGATACGCAGTATTTT
many	TRBV7-2	TRBJ1-4	NA	14	CASSLDLGREKLFF	TGTGCCAGCAGCTTAGATCTTGGACGCGAAAAACTGTTTTTT
NA	TRBV15	TRBJ2-3	TRBD2	14	CATSMREQPDTQYF	TGTGCCACCAGCATGCGGGAGCAGCCAGATACGCAGTATTTT
few	TRBV2	TRBJ2-5	NA	14	CASTAGNSPETQYF	TGTGCCAGCACCGCGGGGAATAGCCCCGAGACCCAGTACTTC
many	TRBV7-2	TRBJ1-1	TRBD1	15	CASSFRTGGASEAFF	TGTGCCAGCAGCTTCCGGACAGGGGGTGCTAGTGAAGCTTTCTTT
NA	TRBV2	TRBJ2-3	TRBD2	15	CASIALAVLTDTQYF	TGTGCCAGCATTGCACTAGCGGTACTCACAGATACGCAGTATTTT
NA	TRBV11-2	TRBJ1-3	NA	14	CASRDGLSGNTIYF	TGTGCCAGCAGGGACGGCCTCTCTGGAAACACCATATATTTT
NA	TRBV6-2/TRBV6-3	TRBJ2-5	NA	13	CASTSRRGETQYF	TGTGCCAGCACCTCAAGGAGGGGAGAGACCCAGTACTTC
many	TRBV7-2	TRBJ1-4	NA	15	CASSLRSANNEKLFF	TGTGCCAGCAGTCTAAGATCAGCTAATAATGAAAAACTGTTTTTT
NA	TRBV7-2	TRBJ1-2	NA	14	CASSFGGHSFGYTF	TGTGCCAGCAGCTTCGGGGGCCACAGTTTTGGCTACACCTTC
NA	TRBV4-1	TRBJ1-2	TRBD1	14	CASSQSQGGIGYTF	TGCGCCAGCAGCCAATCTCAAGGGGGCATTGGCTACACCTTC
NA	TRBV12-3/TRBV12-4	TRBJ2-7	NA	13	CASSRDSYYEQYF	TGTGCCAGCAGTCGCGACAGTTACTACGAGCAGTACTTC
few	TRBV7-2	TRBJ2-3	TRBD2	17	CASSLPPGLAATDTQYF	TGTGCCAGCAGTTTACCCCCTGGACTAGCGGCCACAGATACGCAGTATTTT
NA	TRBV20-1	TRBJ2-1	TRBD2	15	CSAPGLAGGPNEQFF	TGCAGTGCACCCGGACTAGCGGGAGGGCCCAATGAGCAGTTCTTC
NA	TRBV7-6	TRBJ2-6	NA	15	CASSLGSGGANVLTF	TGTGCCAGCAGCTTAGGAAGTGGCGGGGCCAACGTCCTGACTTTC